This T cell receptor (beta chain) was identified in a study of PD-1 blockade in classical Hodgkin lymphoma. Broader study findings: Exclusion was the outcome for patients who began nivolumab under 1 year after ASCT. Before treatment, complete responders showed about the same diversity as newly diagnosed patients.

A note on this clone: Its specificity is unknown.

Each patient relapsed following autologous stem cell transplantation, and prior brentuximab vedotin exposure differed. Thawed PBMCs supplied CD8+ T cells via magnetic negative selection. Best responses fell into complete response, partial response or progressive disease. The V gene end was trimmed by 8 bases and the J gene end by 2 bases; junction bases not matched to a gene: 5. Germline assignment: CDR1 SEHNR and CDR2 FQNEAQ (reference sequence). The CDR3 contains 13 residues. Sequencing used immunoSEQ multiplex PCR; TCRdb keeps in-frame clones, though not all of them. The table lists over 1,500 clones, approximately 63% of them singletons, with around 48% in the top ten.

Sequencing was performed on CD8+ T cells from blood, taken at baseline. The receptor comes from a human donor with classical Hodgkin lymphoma. The chain combines TRBV7-9 with TRBJ1-2, with TRBD1 identical over 7 bases. CDR3 in DNA: TGTGCCAGCGACCAGGGGGGGAACTATGGCTACACCTTC. Its protein is CASDQGGNYGYTF.